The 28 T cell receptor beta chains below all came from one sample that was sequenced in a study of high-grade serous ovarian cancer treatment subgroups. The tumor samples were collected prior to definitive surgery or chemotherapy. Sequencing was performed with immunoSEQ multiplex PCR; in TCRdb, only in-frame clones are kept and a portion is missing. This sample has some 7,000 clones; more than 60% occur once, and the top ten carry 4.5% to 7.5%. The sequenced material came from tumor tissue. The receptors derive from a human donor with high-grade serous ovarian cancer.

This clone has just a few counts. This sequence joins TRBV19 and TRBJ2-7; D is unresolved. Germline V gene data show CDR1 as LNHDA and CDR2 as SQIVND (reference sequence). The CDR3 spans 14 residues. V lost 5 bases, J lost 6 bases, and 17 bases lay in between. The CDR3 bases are TGTGCCAGTAGTTCAGGAATCCTTGCCATCGAGCAGTACTTC. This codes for CASSSGILAIEQYF. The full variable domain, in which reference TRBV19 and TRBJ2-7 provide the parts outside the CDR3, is DGGITQSPKYLFRKEGQNVTLSCEQNLNHDAMYWYRQDPGQGLRLIYYSQIVNDFQKGDIAEGYSVSREKKESFPLTVTSAQKNPTAFYLCASSSGILAIEQYFGPGTRLTVT.

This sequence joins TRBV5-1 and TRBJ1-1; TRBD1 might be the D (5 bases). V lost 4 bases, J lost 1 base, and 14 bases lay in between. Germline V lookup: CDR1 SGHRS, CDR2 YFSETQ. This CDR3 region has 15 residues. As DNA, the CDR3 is TGCGCCAGCAGCCAGGGCCCCGGGAGGAACACTGAAGCTTTCTTT. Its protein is CASSQGPGRNTEAFF.

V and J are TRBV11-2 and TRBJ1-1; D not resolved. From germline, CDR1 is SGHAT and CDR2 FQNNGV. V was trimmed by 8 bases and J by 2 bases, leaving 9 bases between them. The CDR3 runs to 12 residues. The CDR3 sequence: CASAKDNTEAFF. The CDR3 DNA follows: TGTGCCAGCGCGAAGGATAACACTGAAGCTTTCTTT.

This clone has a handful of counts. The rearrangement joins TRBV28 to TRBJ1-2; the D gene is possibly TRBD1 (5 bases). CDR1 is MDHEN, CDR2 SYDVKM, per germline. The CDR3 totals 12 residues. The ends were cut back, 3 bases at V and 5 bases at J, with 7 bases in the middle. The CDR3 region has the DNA TGTGCCAGCAGTTTGGGGGAGTATGGCTACACCTTC. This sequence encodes CASSLGEYGYTF.

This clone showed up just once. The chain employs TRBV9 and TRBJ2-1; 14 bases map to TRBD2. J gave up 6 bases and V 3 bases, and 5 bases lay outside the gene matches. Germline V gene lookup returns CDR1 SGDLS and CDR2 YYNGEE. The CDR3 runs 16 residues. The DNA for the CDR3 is TGTGCCAGCAGCGGGGGGGGACTAGCGGGAGTCAATGAGCAGTTCTTC. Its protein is CASSGGGLAGVNEQFF.

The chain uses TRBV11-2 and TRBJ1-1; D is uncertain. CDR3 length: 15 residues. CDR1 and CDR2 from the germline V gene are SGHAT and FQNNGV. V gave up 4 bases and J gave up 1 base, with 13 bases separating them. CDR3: CASSYLHDPNTEAFF. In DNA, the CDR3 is TGTGCCAGCAGCTATCTACACGATCCGAACACTGAAGCTTTCTTT.

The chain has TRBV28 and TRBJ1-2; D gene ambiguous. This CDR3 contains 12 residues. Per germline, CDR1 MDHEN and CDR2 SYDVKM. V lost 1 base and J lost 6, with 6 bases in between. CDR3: CASSLSGNGYTF. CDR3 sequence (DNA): TGTGCCAGCAGTTTATCCGGGAATGGCTACACCTTC.

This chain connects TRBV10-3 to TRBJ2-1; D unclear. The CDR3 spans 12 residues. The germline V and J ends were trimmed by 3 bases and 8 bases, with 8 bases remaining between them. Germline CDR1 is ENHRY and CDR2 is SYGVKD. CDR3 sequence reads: CAISEPNDEQFF. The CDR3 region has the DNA TGTGCCATCAGTGAACCAAACGATGAGCAGTTCTTC.

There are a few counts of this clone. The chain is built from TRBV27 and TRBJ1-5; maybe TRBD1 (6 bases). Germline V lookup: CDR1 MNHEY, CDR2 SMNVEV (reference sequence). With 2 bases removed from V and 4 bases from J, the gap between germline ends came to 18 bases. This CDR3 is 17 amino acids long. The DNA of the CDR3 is TGTGCCAGCAGTTTAGTTTATGAAGGGGGTGTGAATCAGCCCCAGCATTTT. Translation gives CASSLVYEGGVNQPQHF.

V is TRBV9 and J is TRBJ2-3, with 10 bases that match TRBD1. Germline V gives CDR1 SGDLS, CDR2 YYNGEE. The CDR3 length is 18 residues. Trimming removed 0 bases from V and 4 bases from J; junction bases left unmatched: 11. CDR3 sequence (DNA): TGTGCCAGCAGCGTAGCTGGTTATGGGACAGGGGCTGCAGATACGCAGTATTTT. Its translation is CASSVAGYGTGAADTQYF.

The CDR3 loop reads CASSVASPTEAFF. The CDR3 coding sequence is TGTGCCAGCAGCGTAGCGTCGCCCACTGAAGCTTTCTTT. The J gene is TRBJ1-1, the V gene TRBV9; no definite D call. Trimming shortened V by 0 bases and J by 4 bases, and 7 bases separated the two germline ends. Germline-derived CDR1 and CDR2 are SGDLS and YYNGEE. This CDR3 comprises 13 residues.

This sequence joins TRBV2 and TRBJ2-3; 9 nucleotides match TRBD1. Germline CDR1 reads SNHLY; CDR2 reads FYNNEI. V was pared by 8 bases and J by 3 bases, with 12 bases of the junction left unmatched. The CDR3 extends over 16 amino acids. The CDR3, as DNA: TGTGCCAGCCAAGCCTCCGGGACAGGGCTAACAGATACGCAGTATTTT. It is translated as CASQASGTGLTDTQYF.

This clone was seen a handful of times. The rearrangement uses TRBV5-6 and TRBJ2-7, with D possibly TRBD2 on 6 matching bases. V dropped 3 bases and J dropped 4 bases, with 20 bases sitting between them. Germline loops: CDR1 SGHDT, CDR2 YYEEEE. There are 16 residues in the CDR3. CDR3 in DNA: TGTGCCAGCAGCTCAACCGCGGACGGAGGACTATACGAGCAGTACTTC. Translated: CASSSTADGGLYEQYF.

This CDR3 is CASSQGGANYGYTF. The CDR3 DNA follows: TGTGCCAGCAGCCAAGGGGGGGCTAACTATGGCTACACCTTC. The V call is TRBV5-8, the J call TRBJ1-2, with a weak D call TRBD1 (6 bases). V lost 4 bases to trimming and J lost 0 bases, with 10 bases between them. CDR3 length: 14 amino acids. Germline CDR1 is SGHTS and CDR2 is YDEGEE.

CDR3 protein: CASTLWTNTIYF. The CDR3 nucleotides are TGTGCCAGCACCCTTTGGACAAACACCATATATTTT. The chain carries TRBV6-1 and TRBJ1-3; D is undetermined. V lost 7 bases and J lost 6, with 10 bases in between. The CDR3 length is 12 residues. Germline CDR1 reads MNHNS; CDR2 reads SASEGT.

The CDR3 DNA is TGCGCCAGCAGCTTTTCAGGGTACACCGGGGAGCTGTTTTTT. It codes for CASSFSGYTGELFF. The rearrangement links TRBV5-1 to TRBJ2-2; perhaps TRBD1 as D (5 bases). CDR3 size: 14 residues. Germline assignment: CDR1 SGHRS and CDR2 YFSETQ. The ends were cut back, 2 bases at V and 3 bases at J, with 8 bases in the middle.

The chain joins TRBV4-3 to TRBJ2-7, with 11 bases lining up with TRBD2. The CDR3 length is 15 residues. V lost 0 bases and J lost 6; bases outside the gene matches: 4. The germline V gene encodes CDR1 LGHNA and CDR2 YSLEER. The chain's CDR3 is CASSQERLAGGEQYF. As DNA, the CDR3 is TGCGCCAGCAGCCAAGAGCGCCTAGCGGGGGGCGAGCAGTACTTC.

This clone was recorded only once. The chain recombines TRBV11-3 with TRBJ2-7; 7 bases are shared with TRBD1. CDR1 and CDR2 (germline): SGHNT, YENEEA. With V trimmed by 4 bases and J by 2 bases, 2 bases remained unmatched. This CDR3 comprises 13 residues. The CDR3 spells CASSYRGTYEQYF. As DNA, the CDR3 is TGTGCCAGCAGCTACAGGGGCACCTACGAGCAGTACTTC.

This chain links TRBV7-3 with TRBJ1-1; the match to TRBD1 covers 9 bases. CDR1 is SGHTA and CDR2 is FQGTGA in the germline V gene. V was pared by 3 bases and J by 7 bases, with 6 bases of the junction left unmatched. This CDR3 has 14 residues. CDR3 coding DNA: TGTGCCAGCAGCTTTGGACAGGGGCGGGATGAAGCTTTCTTT. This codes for CASSFGQGRDEAFF.

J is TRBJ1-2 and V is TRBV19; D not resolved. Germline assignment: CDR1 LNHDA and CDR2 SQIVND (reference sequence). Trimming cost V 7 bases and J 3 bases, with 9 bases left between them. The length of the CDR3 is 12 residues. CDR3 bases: TGTGCCAGTACTAAGGACTACTATGGCTACACCTTC. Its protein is CASTKDYYGYTF. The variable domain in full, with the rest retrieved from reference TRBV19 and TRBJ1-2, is DGGITQSPKYLFRKEGQNVTLSCEQNLNHDAMYWYRQDPGQGLRLIYYSQIVNDFQKGDIAEGYSVSREKKESFPLTVTSAQKNPTAFYLCASTKDYYGYTFGSGTRLTVV.

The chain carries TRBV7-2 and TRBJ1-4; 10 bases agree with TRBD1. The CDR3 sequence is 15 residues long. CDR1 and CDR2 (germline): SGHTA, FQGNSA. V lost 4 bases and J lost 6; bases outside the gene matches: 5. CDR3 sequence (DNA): TGTGCCAGCAGCTGGAGAGGGACAGGGGATGAAAAACTGTTTTTT. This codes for CASSWRGTGDEKLFF. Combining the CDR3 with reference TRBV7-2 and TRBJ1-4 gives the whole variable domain GAGVSQSPSNKVTEKGKDVELRCDPISGHTALYWYRQSLGQGLEFLIYFQGNSAPDKSGLPSDRFSAERTGGSVSTLTIQRTQQEDSAVYLCASSWRGTGDEKLFFGSGTQLSVL.

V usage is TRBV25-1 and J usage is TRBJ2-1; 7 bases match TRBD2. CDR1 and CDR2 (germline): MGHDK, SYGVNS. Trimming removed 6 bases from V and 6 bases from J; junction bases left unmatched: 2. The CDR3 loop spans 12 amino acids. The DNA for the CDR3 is TGTGCCAGCAGAGGCGGGAGCAATGAGCAGTTCTTC. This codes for CASRGGSNEQFF.

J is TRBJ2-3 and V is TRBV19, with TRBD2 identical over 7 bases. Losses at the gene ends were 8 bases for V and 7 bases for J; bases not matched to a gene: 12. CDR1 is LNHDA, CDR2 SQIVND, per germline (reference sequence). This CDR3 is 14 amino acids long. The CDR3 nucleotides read TGTGCCAGTCTTTCCTCTAGCGGTTCCAATACGCAGTATTTT. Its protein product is CASLSSSGSNTQYF.

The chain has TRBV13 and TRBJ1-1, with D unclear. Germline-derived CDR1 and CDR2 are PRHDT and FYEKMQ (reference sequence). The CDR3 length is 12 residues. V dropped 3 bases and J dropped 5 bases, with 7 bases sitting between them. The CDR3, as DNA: TGTGCCAGCAGCTTGGCAGTAACTGAAGCTTTCTTT. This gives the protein CASSLAVTEAFF.

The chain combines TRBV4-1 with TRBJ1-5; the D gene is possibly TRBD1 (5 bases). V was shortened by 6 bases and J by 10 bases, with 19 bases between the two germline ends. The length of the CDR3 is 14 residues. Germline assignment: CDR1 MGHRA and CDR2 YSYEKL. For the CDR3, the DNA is TGCGCCAGCAGGCACTCTTCCCGGGGGGGTCCCCAGCATTTT. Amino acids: CASRHSSRGGPQHF.

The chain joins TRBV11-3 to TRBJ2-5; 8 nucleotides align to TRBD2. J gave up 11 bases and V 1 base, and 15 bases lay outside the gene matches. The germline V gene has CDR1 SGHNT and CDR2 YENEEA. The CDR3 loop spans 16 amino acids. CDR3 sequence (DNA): TGTGCCAGCAGCTTAGTCCTAGGGACTAGACAGTGGGAGCAGTACTTC. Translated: CASSLVLGTRQWEQYF. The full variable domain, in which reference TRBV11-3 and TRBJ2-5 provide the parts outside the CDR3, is EAGVVQSPRYKIIEKKQPVAFWCNPISGHNTLYWYLQNLGQGPELLIRYENEEAVDDSQLPKDRFSAERLKGVDSTLKIQPAELGDSAVYLCASSLVLGTRQWEQYFGPGTRLLVL.

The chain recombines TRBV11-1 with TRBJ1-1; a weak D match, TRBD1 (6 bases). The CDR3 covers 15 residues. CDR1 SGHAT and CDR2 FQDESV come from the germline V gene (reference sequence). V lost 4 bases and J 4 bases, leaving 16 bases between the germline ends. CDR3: CASSYRGRGSTEAFF. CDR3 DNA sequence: TGTGCCAGCAGCTACCGAGGGAGGGGGAGCACTGAAGCTTTCTTT.

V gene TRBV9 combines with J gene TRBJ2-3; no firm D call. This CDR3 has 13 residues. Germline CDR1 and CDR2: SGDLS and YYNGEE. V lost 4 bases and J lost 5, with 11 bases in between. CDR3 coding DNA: TGTGCCAGCAGCTCCCCCCTTCTAGATACGCAGTATTTT. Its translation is CASSSPLLDTQYF.